These T cell receptor beta chains were read from a single sample in a study of T-cell reconstitution after alpha-beta-depleted transplantation in children. TCRdb called the PCR reads again in MiXCR, with one record for every CDR3 protein. The table records 700,000 to 850,000 distinct CDR3 sequences, approximately 15% of them present only once. Sequencing used PBMCs, mostly from graft donor cells, obtained 360 days after TCRalphabeta/CD19-depleted stem cell transplant. Receptors originate from a male patient aged 10 to 17 who had a stem cell transplant for acute lymphoblastic leukemia, so the T cells may come from the graft donor. CDR3s include the opening cysteine and the closing phenylalanine or tryptophan. Each record gives: V gene, D gene, CDR3 protein. A D gene is named only where the DNA matches it firmly.

TRBV10-3 TRBD2 CAISASGREASYEQYF
TRBV14 . CASSRKWFNTGELFF
TRBV4-1 . CASSHIHGAKNIQYF
TRBV6-1 TRBD1 CASSRTGTGSYGYTF
TRBV5-1 TRBD2 CASSLNPGLAGYEQYF
TRBV5-1 TRBD2 CASRSFAGVYEQYF
TRBV12-3/TRBV12-4 . CASSLGQSSLYGYTF
TRBV29-1 TRBD1 CSVRDRVGETQYF
TRBV3-1 . CASSQAWGGNYGYTF
TRBV5-1 TRBD2 CASSLISGSYNEQFF
TRBV15 TRBD2 CATTDSGNLKQYF
TRBV11-2 . CASSLVTGGATNNEQFF
TRBV12-3/TRBV12-4 . CASISGPGRNQPQHF
TRBV7-9 . CASSFSVPGEDTEAFF
TRBV5-1 . CASSRGPSLTGYEQYF
TRBV7-9 . CASSQRGGNTIYF
TRBV12-3/TRBV12-4 . CASSLIGPGNTIYF